These T cell receptor beta chains were read from a single sample in a study of shared clonotypes between healthy human individuals. Sequencing used immunoSEQ multiplex PCR; TCRdb keeps in-frame clones, though not all of them. The sample gives 850,000 to 1,200,000 clones, about 70% of which show up once; around 1.5% is in the top ten. What was sequenced was memory CD4+ T cells sorted from blood. The source of these receptors is a man younger than 30 in good health. Each CDR3 is given without its conserved first and last residue. Fields, in order: clone size, V gene, CDR3 protein. Size tells how often a clone was seen (once, few, many) or the class of an expanded clone, and some rows leave it out.

NA	TRBV2	ASKKGNTEAF
NA	TRBV6-4	ASSPTGDGGYT
NA	TRBV19	ASSTGVGLSYEQY
NA	TRBV5-1	ASSLAGYSGYT
NA	TRBV30	AWSPIGETQY
NA	TRBV6-7	ASSYAGTRGYEQY
many	TRBV27	ASSLKGPGNEQF
NA	TRBV30	AWGTQGYEQY
NA	TRBV5-4	ASSFWARAQETQY
NA	TRBV2	ASQRDRDEQY
NA	TRBV7-2	ASSFDRGTHNEQF
few	TRBV19	ASRPGRDSPLH
NA	TRBV30	AWSKGYQETQY
NA	TRBV7-9	ASSSEARPQH
few	TRBV28	ASSLSDREKLF
NA	TRBV10-3	AISERAGMGEQY
NA	TRBV2	ASSRDGGSYNEQF
NA	TRBV29-1	SVIEATQY
NA	TRBV29-1	SVEDPKRAYEQY
NA	TRBV29-1	SVEDLRGSAGWVTEAF
NA	TRBV30	AWTSGKGSPLH
once	TRBV6-5	ASSRPGHGYNEQF
once	TRBV5-1	ASIQTSGVQNEQF
NA	TRBV5-4	ASSGYSGGATDTQY
few	TRBV11-2	ASSSGLAGGFTDTQY
NA	TRBV15	ATSARNSRPF
few	TRBV6-5	ASSTVPKEEQY
many	TRBV2	ASSVLAGALPGEQY
once	TRBV2	ASRGTGALNTEAF